This TCR beta chain was captured by sequencing in a study of CD8+CD57+ T cells in acquired aplastic anemia. Genomic DNA served as template for TCR beta VDJ and CDR3 profiling. MiXCR, run by TCRdb on the reads, gives a single entry per CDR3 protein. The table lists approximately 380,000 distinct CDR3 sequences, around 72% of them singletons. Sequencing used sorted CD4+, CD8+, or CD8+CD57+ T cells (not recorded which) from PBMCs. The clonotype originates from a human donor in good health, serving as a control.

The DNA for the CDR3 is TGTGCCAGCAGCCTTAACGCGGGGAGCACTGAAGCTTTCTTT. Translating gives CASSLNAGSTEAFF. The chain joins TRBV5-4 to TRBJ1-1; D call uncertain. The CDR3 is 14 amino acids. Germline CDR1 is SGHNT and CDR2 is YYREEE (reference sequence). The V and J ends lost 4 bases and 4 bases respectively, with 14 bases between them.